This TCR beta chain was profiled in a study of blood T cells in healthy people across ages. As for the study in general: About one barcoded TCR beta cDNA was captured per two T cells. Study conclusions and caveats: Roughly linear age-related decline in beta diversity appeared, significant by age around 38. Strong correlation was found linking TCR beta diversity to naive T cell percentage.

On this clonotype: Its antigen is currently unknown. The junction departs from germline at one end; a sequencing error may be responsible.

This CDR3 has 15 residues. CDR1 and CDR2 (germline): KGHSH, LQKENI. Primed by a sample-barcoded 5' primer and a J-beta primer mix, a second PCR proceeded for about 7 to 12 cycles. Each of the cDNA molecules was tagged by a template-switch adaptor with 12 random nucleotides. MiXCR, applied by TCRdb to the 5' RACE reads, yields one record per CDR3 protein. The sample records 1.6 million or so distinct CDR3 sequences, around 35% being singletons. J is TRBJ2-1 and V is TRBV18, with 10 nucleotides matching TRBD1. This TCR came from a young woman in good health. Sample: blood. This CDR3 reads CTSSLDRGPYNEQFF. In DNA form, the CDR3 reads TGTACCAGCTCACTAGACAGGGGGCCCTACAATGAGCAGTTCTTC.